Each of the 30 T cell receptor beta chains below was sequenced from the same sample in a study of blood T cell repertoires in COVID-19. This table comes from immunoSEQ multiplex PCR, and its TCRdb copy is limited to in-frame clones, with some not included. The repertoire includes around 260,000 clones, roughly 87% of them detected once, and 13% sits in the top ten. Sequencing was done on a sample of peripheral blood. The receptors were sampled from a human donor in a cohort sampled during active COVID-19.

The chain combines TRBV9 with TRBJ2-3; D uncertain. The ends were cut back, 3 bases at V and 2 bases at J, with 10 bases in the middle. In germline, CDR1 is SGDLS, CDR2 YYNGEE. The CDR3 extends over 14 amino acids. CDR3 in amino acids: CASSAPGVTDTQYF. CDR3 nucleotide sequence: TGTGCCAGCAGCGCTCCTGGAGTCACAGATACGCAGTATTTT.

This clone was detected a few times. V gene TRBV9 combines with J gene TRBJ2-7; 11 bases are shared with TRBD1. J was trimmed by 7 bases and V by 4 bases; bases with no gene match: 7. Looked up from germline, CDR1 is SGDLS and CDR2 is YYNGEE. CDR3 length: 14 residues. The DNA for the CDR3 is TGTGCCAGCAGCAGAGGGACAGGGGGATTTGAGCAGTACTTC. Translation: CASSRGTGGFEQYF.

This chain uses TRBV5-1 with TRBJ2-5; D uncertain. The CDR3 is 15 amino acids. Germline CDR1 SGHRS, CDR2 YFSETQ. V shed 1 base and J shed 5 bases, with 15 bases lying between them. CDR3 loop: CASSLMEAFRETQYF. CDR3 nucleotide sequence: TGCGCCAGCAGCTTGATGGAAGCGTTCCGGGAGACCCAGTACTTC.

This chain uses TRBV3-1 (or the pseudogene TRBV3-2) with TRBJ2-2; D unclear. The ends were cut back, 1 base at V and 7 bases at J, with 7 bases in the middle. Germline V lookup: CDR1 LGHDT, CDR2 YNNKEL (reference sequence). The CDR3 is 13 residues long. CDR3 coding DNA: TGTGCCAGCAGCCAAGTACTTGGCGGGGAGCTGTTTTTT. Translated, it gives CASSQVLGGELFF.

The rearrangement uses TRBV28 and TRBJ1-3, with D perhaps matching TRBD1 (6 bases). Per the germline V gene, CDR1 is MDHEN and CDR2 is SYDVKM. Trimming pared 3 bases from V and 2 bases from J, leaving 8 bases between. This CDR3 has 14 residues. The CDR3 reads CASSFRTAGNTIYF. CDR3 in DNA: TGTGCCAGCAGTTTTAGGACAGCTGGAAACACCATATATTTT.

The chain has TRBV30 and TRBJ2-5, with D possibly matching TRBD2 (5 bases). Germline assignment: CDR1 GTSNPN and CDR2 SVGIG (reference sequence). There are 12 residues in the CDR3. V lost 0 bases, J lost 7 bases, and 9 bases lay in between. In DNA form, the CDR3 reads TGTGCCTGGAGTGTACTTCGGGGGACCCAGTACTTC. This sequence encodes CAWSVLRGTQYF.

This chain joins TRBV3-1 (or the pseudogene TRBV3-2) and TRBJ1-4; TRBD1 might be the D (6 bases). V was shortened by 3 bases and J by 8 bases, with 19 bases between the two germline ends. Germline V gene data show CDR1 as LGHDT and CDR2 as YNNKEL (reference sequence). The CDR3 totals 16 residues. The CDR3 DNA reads TGTGCCAGCAGCCAGTTCGCCCCAGGGGCGCGGGAAAAACTGTTTTTT. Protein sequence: CASSQFAPGAREKLFF.

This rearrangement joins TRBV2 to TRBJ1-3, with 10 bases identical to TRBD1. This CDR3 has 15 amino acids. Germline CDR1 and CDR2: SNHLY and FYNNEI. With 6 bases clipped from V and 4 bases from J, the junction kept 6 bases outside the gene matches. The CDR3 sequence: CASRQTGGRGNTIYF. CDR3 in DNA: TGTGCCAGCAGGCAGACAGGGGGCCGGGGAAACACCATATATTTT. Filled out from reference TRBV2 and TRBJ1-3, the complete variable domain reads EPEVTQTPSHQVTQMGQEVILRCVPISNHLYFYWYRQILGQKVEFLVSFYNNEISEKSEIFDDQFSVERPDGSNFTLKIRSTKLEDSAMYFCASRQTGGRGNTIYFGEGSWLTVV.

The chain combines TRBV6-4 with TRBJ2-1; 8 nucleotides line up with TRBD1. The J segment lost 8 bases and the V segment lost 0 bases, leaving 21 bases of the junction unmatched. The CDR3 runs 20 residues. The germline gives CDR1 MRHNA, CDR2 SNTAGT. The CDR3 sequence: CASSDSITDRGLFFGDEQFF. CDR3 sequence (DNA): TGTGCCAGCAGTGACTCGATTACCGACAGGGGACTTTTTTTTGGCGATGAGCAGTTCTTC.

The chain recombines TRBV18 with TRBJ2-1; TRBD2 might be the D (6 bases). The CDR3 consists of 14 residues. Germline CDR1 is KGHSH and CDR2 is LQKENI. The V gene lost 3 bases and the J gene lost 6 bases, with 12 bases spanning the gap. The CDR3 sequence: CASSPGGRGNEQFF. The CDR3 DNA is TGTGCCAGCTCACCGGGGGGAAGGGGCAATGAGCAGTTCTTC.

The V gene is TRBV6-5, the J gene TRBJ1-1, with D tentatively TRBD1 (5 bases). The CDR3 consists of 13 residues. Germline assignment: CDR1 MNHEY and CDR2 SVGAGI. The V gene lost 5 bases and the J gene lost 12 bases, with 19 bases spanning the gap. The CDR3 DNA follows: TGTGCCAGCAGTACAACTCTTCAGGGTGGGCCTTTCTTT. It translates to CASSTTLQGGPFF.

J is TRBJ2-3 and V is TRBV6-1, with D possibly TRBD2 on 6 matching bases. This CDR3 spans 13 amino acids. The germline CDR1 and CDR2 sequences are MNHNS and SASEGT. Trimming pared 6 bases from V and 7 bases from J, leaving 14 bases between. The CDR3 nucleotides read TGTGCCAGCAGAAGGGGCGGGGAAAATACGCAGTATTTT. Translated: CASRRGGENTQYF.

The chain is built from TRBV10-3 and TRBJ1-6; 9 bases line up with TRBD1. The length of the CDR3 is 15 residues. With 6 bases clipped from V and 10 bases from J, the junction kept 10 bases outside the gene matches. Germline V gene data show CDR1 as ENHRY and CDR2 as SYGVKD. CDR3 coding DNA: TGTGCCATCAGACCGGGACAGGGAAATTCGTCACCCCTCCACTTT. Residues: CAIRPGQGNSSPLHF.

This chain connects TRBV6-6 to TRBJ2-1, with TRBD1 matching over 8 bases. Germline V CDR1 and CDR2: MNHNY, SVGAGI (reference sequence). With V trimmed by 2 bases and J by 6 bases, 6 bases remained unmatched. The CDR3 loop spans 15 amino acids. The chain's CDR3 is CASSYASGTGNEQFF. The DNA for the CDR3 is TGTGCCAGCAGTTACGCATCCGGGACAGGCAATGAGCAGTTCTTC.

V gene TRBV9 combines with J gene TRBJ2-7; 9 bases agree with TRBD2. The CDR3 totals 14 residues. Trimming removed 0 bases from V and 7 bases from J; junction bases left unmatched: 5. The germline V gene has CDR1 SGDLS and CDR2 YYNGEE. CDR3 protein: CASSVEPSGTEQYF. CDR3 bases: TGTGCCAGCAGCGTAGAGCCTAGCGGGACTGAGCAGTACTTC. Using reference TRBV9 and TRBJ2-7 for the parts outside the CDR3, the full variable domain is DSGVTQTPKHLITATGQRVTLRCSPRSGDLSVYWYQQSLDQGLQFLIQYYNGEERAKGNILERFSAQQFPDLHSELNLSSLELGDSALYFCASSVEPSGTEQYFGPGTRLTVT.

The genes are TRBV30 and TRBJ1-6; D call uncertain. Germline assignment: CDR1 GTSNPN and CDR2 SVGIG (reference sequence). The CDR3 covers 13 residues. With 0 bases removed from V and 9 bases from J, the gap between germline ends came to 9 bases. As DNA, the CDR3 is TGTGCCTGGAGTGTAGTGTCGGGTTCACCCCTCCACTTT. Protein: CAWSVVSGSPLHF.

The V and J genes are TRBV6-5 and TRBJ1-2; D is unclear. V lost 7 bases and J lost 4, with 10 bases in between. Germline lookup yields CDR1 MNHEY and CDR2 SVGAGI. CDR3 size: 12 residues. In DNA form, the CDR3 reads TGTGCCAGCACCGTCATCAGCTATGGCTACACCTTC. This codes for CASTVISYGYTF.

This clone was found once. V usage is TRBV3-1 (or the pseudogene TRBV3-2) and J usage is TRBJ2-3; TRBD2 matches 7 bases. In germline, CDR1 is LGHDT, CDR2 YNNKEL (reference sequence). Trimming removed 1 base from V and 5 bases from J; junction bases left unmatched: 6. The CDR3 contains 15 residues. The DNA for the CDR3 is TGTGCCAGCAGCCAAGGGGCGGGAGTGGTAGATACGCAGTATTTT. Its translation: CASSQGAGVVDTQYF.

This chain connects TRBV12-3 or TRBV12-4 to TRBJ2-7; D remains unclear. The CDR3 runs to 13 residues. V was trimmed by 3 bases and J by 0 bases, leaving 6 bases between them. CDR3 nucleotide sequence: TGTGCCAGCAGTTTGCGGTCCTCCTACGAGCAGTACTTC. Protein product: CASSLRSSYEQYF.

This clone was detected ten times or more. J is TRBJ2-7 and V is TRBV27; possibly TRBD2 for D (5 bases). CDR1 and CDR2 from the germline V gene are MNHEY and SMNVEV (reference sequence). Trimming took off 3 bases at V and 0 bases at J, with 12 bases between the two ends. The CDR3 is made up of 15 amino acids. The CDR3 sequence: CASSFGLRSSYEQYF. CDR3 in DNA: TGTGCCAGCAGTTTCGGACTGAGGAGCTCCTACGAGCAGTACTTC.

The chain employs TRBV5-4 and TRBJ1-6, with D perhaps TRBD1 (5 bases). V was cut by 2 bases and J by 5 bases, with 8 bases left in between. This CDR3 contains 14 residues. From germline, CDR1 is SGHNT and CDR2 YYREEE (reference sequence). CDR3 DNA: TGTGCCAGCAGCTTTCAGGGTGATAATTCACCCCTCCACTTT. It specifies CASSFQGDNSPLHF. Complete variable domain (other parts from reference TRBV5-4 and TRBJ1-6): ETGVTQSPTHLIKTRGQQVTLRCSSQSGHNTVSWYQQALGQGPQFIFQYYREEENGRGNFPPRFSGLQFPNYSSELNVNALELDDSALYLCASSFQGDNSPLHFGNGTRLTVT.

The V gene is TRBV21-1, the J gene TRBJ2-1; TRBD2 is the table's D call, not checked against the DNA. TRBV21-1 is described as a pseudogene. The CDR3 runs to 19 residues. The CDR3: CASSKDYRTSGSSYNEQFF. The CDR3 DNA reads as TGTGCCAGCAGCAAAGATTATAGGACTAGCGGGAGTTCCTACAATGAGCAGTTCTTC.

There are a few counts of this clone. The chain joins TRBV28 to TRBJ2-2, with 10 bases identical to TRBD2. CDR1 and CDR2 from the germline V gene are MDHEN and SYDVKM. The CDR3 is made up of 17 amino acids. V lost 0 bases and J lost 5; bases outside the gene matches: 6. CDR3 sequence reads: CASSLWVAGGGTGELFF. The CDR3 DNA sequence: TGTGCCAGCAGTTTATGGGTAGCGGGAGGAGGAACCGGGGAGCTGTTTTTT.

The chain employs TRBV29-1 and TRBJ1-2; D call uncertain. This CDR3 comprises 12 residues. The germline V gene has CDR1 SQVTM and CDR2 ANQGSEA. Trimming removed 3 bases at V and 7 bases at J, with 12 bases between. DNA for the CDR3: TGCAGCGTTGAGGTTTCTGACATTGGCTACACCTTC. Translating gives CSVEVSDIGYTF.

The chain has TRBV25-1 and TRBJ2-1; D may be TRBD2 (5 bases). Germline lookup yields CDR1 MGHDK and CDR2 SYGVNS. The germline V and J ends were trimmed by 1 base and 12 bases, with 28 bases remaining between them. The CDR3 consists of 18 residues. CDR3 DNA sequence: TGTGCCAGCAGTGAATCGTTGGCTAGCTCGGGTCCGCCCCGAGGGCAGTTCTTC. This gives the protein CASSESLASSGPPRGQFF. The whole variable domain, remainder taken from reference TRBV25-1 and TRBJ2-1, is EADIYQTPRYLVIGTGKKITLECSQTMGHDKMYWYQQDPGMELHLIHYSYGVNSTEKGDLSSESTVSRIRTEHFPLTLESARPSHTSQYLCASSESLASSGPPRGQFFGPGTRLTVL.

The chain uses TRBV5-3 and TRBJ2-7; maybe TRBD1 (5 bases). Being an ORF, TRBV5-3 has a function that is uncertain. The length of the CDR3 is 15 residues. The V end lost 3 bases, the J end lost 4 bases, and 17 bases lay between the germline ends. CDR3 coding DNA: TGTGCCAGAAGCTCCAGGGTTTACTTCAAGTACGAGCAGTACTTC. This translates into CARSSRVYFKYEQYF.

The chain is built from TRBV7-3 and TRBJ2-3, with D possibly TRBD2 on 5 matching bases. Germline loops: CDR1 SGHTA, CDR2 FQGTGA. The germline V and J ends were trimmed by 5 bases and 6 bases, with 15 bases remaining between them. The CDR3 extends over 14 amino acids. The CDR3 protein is CASSQGGDRDTQYF. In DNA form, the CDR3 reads TGTGCCAGCAGCCAAGGAGGAGATAGGGATACGCAGTATTTT.

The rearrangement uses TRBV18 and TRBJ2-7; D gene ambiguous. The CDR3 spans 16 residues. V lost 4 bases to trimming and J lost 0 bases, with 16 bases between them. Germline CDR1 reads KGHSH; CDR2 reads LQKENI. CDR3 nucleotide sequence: TGTGCCAGCTCACAAAGTAGAGGCCTCGTCTCCTACGAGCAGTACTTC. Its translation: CASSQSRGLVSYEQYF.

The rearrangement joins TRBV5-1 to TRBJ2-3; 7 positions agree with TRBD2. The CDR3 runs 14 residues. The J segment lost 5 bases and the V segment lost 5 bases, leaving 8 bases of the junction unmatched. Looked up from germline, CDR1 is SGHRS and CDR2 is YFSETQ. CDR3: CASSSGTMVDTQYF. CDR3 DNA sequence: TGCGCCAGCAGTTCCGGGACTATGGTAGATACGCAGTATTTT.

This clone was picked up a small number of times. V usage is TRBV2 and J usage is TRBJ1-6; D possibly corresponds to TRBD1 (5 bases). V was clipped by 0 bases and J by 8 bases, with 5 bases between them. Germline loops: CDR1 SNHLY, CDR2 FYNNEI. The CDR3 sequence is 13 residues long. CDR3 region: CASSEARDSPLHF. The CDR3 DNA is TGTGCCAGCAGTGAAGCCAGGGATTCACCCCTCCACTTT.